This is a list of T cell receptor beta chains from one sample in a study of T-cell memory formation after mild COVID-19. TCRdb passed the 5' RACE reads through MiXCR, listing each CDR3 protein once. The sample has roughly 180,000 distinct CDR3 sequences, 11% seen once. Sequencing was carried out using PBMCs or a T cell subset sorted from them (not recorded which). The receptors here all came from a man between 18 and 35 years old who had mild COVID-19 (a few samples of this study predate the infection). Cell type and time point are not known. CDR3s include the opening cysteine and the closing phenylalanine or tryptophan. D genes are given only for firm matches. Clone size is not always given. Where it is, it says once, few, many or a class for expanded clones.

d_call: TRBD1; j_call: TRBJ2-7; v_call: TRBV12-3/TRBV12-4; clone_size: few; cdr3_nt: TGTGCCAGCAGTTTAGAGGGGGGACAGGGCTACGAGCAGTACTTC; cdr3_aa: CASSLEGGQGYEQYF
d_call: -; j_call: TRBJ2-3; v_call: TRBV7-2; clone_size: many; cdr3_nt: TGTGCCAGCAGCCCCGGACTGGCCACAGATACGCAGTATTTT; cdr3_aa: CASSPGLATDTQYF
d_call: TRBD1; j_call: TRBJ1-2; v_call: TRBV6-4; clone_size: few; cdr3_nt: TGTGCCAGCAGTCGCGGACAGGGGGCTAACTATGGCTACACCTTC; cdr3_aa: CASSRGQGANYGYTF
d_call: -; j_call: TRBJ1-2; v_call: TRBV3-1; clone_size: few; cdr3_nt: TGTGCCAGCAGCCAAGGTCGGACAGCCTATGGCTACACCTTC; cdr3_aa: CASSQGRTAYGYTF
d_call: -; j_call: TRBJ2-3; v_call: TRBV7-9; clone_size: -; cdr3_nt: TGTGCCAGCAGCGGACTCATAGCGGCTGGGAACACAGATACGCAGTATTTT; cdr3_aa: CASSGLIAAGNTDTQYF
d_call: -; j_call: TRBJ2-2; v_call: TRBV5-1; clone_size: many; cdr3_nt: TGCGCCAGCAGCTTGGCGACGGGGAGCACCGGGGAGCTGTTTTTT; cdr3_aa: CASSLATGSTGELFF
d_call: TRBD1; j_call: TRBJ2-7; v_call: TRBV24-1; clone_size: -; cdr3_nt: TGTGCCGGGACAGGGGACGGCGAGCAGTACTTC; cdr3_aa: CAGTGDGEQYF
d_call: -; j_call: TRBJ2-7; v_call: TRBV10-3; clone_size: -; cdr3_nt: TGTGCCATCAGTGAGCGGGACACCGTCTACGAGCAGTACTTC; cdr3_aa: CAISERDTVYEQYF
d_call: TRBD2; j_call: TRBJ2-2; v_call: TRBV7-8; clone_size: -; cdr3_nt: TGTGCCAGCAGCTTAGCGGGGGGGGGTAACACCGGGGAGCTGTTTTTT; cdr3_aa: CASSLAGGGNTGELFF
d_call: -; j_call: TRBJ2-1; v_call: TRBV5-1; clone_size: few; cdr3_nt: TGCGCCAGCATCCCCGACGGGGCCGCCTACAATGAGCAGTTCTTC; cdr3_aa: CASIPDGAAYNEQFF
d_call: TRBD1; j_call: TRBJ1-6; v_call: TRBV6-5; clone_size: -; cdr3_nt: TGTGCCAGCAGTTACAGGGACAGGGGATTCTCACCCCTCCACTTT; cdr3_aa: CASSYRDRGFSPLHF
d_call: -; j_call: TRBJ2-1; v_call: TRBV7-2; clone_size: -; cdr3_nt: TGTGCCAGCAGCTTAAATCAAGACAATGAGCAGTTCTTC; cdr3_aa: CASSLNQDNEQFF
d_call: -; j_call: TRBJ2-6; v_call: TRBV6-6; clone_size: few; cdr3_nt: TGTGCCAGCAGTTACTCGGGTGGACGTGGGGCCAACGTCCTGACTTTC; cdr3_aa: CASSYSGGRGANVLTF
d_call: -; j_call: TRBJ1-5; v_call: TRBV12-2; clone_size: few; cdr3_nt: TGTGCAAGTCGCTGGGTGAGCAATCAGCCCCAGCATTTT; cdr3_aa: CASRWVSNQPQHF
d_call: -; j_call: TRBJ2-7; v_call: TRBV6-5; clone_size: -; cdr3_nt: TGTGCCAGCACCGGACTGACGGGGCCCTACGAGCAGTACTTC; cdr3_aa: CASTGLTGPYEQYF
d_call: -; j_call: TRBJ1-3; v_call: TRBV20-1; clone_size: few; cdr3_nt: TGCAGTGCTAGTAGCAGGGTGTACACCATATATTTT; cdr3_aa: CSASSRVYTIYF
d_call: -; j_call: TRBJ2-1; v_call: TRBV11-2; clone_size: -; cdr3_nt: TGTGCCAGCAGTTCTAGGACGGGAAATGAGCAGTTCTTC; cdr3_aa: CASSSRTGNEQFF
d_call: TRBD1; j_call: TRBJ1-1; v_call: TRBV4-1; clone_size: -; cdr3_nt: TGCGCCAGCAGACCGTCGGTGGGAGGGGGCTACACTGAAGCTTTCTTT; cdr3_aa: CASRPSVGGGYTEAFF
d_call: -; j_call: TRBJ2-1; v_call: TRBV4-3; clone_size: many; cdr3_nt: TGCGCCAGCAGCCAAGGGGGTGTCTCCAATGAGCAGTTCTTC; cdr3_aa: CASSQGGVSNEQFF
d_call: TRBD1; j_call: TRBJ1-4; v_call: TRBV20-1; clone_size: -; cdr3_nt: TGCAGTGCTAGAGATCCAGGACAGGGTGATGAAAAACTGTTTTTT; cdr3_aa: CSARDPGQGDEKLFF
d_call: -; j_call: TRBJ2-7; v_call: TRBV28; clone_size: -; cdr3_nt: TGTGCCAGCAGTTTCCCAACTAGGGCGGGGGAGCAGTACTTC; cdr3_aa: CASSFPTRAGEQYF
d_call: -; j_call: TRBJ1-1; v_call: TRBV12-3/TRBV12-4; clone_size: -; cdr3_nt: TGTGCCAGCAGTTTAAGCCGAACGCCTTTCTTT; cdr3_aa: CASSLSRTPFF
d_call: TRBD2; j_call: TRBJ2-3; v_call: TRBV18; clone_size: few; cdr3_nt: TGTGCCAGCTCACCACCTGGACTAGCGGGGGGAAGCACAGATACGCAGTATTTT; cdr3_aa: CASSPPGLAGGSTDTQYF
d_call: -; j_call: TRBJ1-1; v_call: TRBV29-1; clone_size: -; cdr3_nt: TGCAGCGTTGAACCGGGACGGGGGGATGAAGCTTTCTTT; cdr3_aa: CSVEPGRGDEAFF
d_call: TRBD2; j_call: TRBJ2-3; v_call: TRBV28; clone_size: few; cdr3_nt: TGTGCCAGCAGCCCCGAGGGACTAGCGGGGGTGTCTAGCACAGATACGCAGTATTTT; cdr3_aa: CASSPEGLAGVSSTDTQYF
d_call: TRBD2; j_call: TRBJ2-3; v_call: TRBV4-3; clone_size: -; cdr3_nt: TGCGCCAGCAGCCCTTTGGGGACTACAACCACAGATACGCAGTATTTT; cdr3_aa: CASSPLGTTTTDTQYF
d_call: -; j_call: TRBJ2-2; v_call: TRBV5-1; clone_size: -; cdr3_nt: TGCGCCAGCAGCCATGGAGGGAGGTCCGGGGAGCTGTTTTTT; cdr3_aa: CASSHGGRSGELFF
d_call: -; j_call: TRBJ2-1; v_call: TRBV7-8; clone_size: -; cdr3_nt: TGTGCCAGCAGCTTAGTGTCGGGGCTCGTGTGGGGTGAGCAGTTCTTC; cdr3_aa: CASSLVSGLVWGEQFF
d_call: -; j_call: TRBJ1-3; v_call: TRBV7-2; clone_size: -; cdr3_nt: TGTGCCAGCAGCTCAGGCCCCGCCAGGGGCGGAAACACCATATATTTT; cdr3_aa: CASSSGPARGGNTIYF
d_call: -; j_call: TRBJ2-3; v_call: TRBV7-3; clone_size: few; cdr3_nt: TGTGCCAGCAGTTCCGGGGCGGGGACAGATACGCAGTATTTT; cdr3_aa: CASSSGAGTDTQYF
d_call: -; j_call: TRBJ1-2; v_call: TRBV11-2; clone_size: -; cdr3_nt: TGTGCCAGCAGCGCAGGAGTGAATCGGGGCTACACCTTC; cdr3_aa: CASSAGVNRGYTF
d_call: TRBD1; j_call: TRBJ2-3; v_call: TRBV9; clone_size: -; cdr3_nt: TGTGCCAGCAGCGTACCTGGGGACAGGGGCACGCAGTATTTT; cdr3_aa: CASSVPGDRGTQYF
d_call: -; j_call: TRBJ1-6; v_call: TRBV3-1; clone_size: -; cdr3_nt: TGTGCCAGCACCGCATATCCCGGCCGTTCACCCCTCCACTTT; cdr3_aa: CASTAYPGRSPLHF
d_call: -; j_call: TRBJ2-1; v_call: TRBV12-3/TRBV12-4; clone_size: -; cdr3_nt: TGTGCCAGTGGGGTGGGAGCCTACAATGAGCAGTTCTTC; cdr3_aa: CASGVGAYNEQFF
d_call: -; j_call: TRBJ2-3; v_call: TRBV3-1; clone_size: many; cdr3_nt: TGTGCCAGCAGCCAGGGGGGCCCCACAGATACGCAGTATTTT; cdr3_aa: CASSQGGPTDTQYF
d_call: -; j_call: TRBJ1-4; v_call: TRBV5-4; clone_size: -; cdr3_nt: TGTGCCAGCAGCGTCCGGGACTCTGGTAATGAAAAACTGTTTTTT; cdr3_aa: CASSVRDSGNEKLFF
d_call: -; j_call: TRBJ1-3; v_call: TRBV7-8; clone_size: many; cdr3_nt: TGTGCCAGCAGCTTTATTTCCGGAAACACCATATATTTT; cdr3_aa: CASSFISGNTIYF
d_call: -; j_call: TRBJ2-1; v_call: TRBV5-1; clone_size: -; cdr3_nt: TGCGCCAGCAGCTTGCGGCGGAGCTCCTACAATGAGCAGTTCTTC; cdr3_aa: CASSLRRSSYNEQFF
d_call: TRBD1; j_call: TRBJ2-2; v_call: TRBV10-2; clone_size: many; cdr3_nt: TGCGCCAGCAGTGAGCCAGGGGGCACCGGGGAGCTGTTTTTT; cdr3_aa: CASSEPGGTGELFF
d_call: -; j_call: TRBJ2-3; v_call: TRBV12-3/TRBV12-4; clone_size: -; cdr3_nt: TGTGCCAGCAGTTTACTAGCGAAGTCAGATACGCAGTATTTT; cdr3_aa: CASSLLAKSDTQYF
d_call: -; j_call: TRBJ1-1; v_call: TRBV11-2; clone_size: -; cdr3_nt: TGTGCCAGCAGCCCCACTCTCACTGAAGCTTTCTTT; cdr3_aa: CASSPTLTEAFF
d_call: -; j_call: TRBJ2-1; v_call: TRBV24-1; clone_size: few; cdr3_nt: TGTGCCATTACGGACGGATCCTACAATGAGCAGTTCTTC; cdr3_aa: CAITDGSYNEQFF
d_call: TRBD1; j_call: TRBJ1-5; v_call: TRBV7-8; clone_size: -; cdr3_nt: TGTGCCAGCAGCTCGGACAGGGGTGAAGGCAATCAGCCCCAGCATTTT; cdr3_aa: CASSSDRGEGNQPQHF
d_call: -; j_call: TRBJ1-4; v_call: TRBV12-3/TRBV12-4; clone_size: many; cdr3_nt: TGTGCCAGCAGTTTAGCCAGTAATGAAAAACTGTTTTTT; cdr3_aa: CASSLASNEKLFF
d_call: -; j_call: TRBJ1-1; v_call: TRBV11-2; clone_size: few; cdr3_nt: TGTGCCAGCAGCCCAGGGATTACTGAAGCTTTCTTT; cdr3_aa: CASSPGITEAFF